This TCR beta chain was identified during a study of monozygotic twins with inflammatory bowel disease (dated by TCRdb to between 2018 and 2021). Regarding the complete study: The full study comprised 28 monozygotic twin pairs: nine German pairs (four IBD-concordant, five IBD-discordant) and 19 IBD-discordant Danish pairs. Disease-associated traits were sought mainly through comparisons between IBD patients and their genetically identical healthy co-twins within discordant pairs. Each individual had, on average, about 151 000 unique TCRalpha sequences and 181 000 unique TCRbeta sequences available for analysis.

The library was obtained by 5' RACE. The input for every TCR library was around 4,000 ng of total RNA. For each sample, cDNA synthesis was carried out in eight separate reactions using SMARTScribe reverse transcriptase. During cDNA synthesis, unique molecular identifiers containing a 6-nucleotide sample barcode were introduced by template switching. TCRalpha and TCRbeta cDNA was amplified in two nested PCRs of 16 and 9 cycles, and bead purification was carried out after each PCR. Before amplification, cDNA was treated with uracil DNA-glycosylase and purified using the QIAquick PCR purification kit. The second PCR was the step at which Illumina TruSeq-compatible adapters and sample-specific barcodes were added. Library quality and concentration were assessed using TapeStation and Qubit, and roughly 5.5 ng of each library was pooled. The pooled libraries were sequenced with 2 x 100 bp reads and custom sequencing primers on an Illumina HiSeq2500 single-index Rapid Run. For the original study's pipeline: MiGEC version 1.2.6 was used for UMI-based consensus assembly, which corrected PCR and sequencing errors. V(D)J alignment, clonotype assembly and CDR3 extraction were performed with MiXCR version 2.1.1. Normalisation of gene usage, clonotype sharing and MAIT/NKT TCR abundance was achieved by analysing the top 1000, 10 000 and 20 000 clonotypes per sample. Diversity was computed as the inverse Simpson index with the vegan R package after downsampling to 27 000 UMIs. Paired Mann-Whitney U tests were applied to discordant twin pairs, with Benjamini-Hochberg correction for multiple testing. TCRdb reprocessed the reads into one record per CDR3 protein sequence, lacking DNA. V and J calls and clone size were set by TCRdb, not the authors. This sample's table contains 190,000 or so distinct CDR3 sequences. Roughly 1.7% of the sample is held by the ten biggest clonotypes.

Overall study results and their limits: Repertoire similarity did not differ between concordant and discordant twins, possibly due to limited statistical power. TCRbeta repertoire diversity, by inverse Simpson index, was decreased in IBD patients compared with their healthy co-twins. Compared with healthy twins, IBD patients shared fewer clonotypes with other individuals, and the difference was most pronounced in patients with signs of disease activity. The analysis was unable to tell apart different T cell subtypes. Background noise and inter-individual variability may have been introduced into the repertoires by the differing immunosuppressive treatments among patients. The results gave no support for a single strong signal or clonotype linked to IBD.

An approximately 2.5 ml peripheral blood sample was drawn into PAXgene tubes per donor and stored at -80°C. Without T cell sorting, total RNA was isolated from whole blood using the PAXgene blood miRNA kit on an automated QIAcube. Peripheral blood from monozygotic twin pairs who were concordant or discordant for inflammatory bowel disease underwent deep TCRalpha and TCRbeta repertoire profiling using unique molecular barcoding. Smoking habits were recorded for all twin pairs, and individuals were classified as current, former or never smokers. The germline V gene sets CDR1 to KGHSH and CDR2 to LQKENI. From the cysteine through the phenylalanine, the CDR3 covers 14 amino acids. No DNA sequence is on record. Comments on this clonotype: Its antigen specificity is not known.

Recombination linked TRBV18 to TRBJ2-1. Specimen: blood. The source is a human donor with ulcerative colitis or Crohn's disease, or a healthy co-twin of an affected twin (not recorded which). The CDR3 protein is CASSPTGAYPWGFF.